This T cell receptor (beta chain) was found in a study of Graves' ophthalmopathy and Graves' hyperthyroidism (dated 2018 in TCRdb). About the study as a whole: Peripheral blood was collected at initial diagnosis, before any treatment. To tell Graves' ophthalmopathy apart from Graves' hyperthyroidism, and to predict which patients would progress to ophthalmopathy, the study relied on TCR beta repertoire signatures. In total, 135 blood samples were TCR-sequenced: some 40 ophthalmopathy, under 80 hyperthyroidism and about 17 hyperthyroidism-to-ophthalmopathy patients. An independent validation cohort was composed of roughly 18 hyperthyroidism patients and around 15 patients who later progressed from hyperthyroidism to ophthalmopathy. The roughly 90 discovery patients were divided at random into training and test sets in a 7:3 ratio. To explore V-J signatures that separate ophthalmopathy from hyperthyroidism, a discovery set of 95 to 100 patients was enrolled, consisting of about 45 with ophthalmopathy and fewer than 60 with stable hyperthyroidism. T-cell repertoires of thyroid tissue and blood were compared in about 6 hyperthyroidism patients. Once sampling was done, hyperthyroidism patients were given methimazole at a starting dose of 30 mg daily, while ophthalmopathy patients were given high-dose intravenous methylprednisolone.

For repertoire sequencing, the TCR beta CDR3 regions were amplified from RNA transcripts. The first round of RT-PCR was done with HTBI primers and the Qiagen OneStep RT-PCR kit, and was followed by a second round of multiplex PCR, then size selection and purification. Libraries were sequenced on an Illumina HiSeq2000 using paired-end 100 bp reads. In the original analysis: SOAPnuke was used to process the reads, removing any read that contained adapters or uncalled bases, had a mean Phred below 15, or lacked an exact match to the constant primer or identifier. High-quality paired reads were merged with COPE v1.2.5. Each unique nucleotide sequence was defined as a clonotype, and clonotypes were aligned to IMGT TRB V, D and J references with MiTCR v1.1. Only V-J combinations with frequency above 0.0001 were analysed, covering around 99% of repertoires. For each V-J combination, a TCR clonal expansion and chaos score was defined as the ratio of F50 clonal expansion to chaos observed in the TCRdist matrix. Welch's t-statistics and random forest were used to reduce features to about a dozen V-J combinations, which were fed into a naive Bayes classifier. The similarity between thyroid and blood repertoires was quantified using the Morisita-Horn index. TCRdb trimmed the raw reads at Q25, called clones with MiXCR and kept productive beta chains. Each entry merges the rows of one CDR3 protein and shows their most common DNA and genes. The V and J calls and clone size come from TCRdb's table, not from the authors' own analysis. In this sample the table shows about 220,000 distinct CDR3 sequences, about 22% of which occur a single time. Clones ranked in the top ten supply about 46% of the sample.

This clonotype was seen a single time. Its antigen is currently not known. This could be a read error, since a much larger clone is one nucleotide away. Because it lacks the conserved phenylalanine or tryptophan at the end, this CDR3 is likely a read error. Ophthalmopathy patients had moderately to severely active disease, Clinical Activity Score of at least 3, NOSPECS grade of at least 4, and disease duration under 3 months. Patients with other autoimmune diseases, uncontrolled infections, pregnancy or lactation were excluded. Clinical symptoms, serum thyroxine, TRAb, thyroid ultrasound and orbital computed tomography were used for diagnosis. PBMCs were isolated from approximately 10 ml of fresh peripheral blood by Ficoll-Paque density gradient centrifugation. Trizol reagent was used to extract the total RNA, and its quality was then checked on an Agilent 2100 Bioanalyzer. The paper's findings and limits, for the study overall: Sample size was not statistically predetermined, and group allocation was not concealed from the investigators. In validation, the model predicted ophthalmopathy progression with more than 55% sensitivity and around 72% specificity; roughly eleven predicted patients were CT-confirmed with GO in a median of approximately 6.2 months. In cross-validation, the 13-signature model distinguished ophthalmopathy from stable hyperthyroidism with about 87% sensitivity and approximately 81% specificity, and in the test set the corresponding values were approximately 80% and 68%. Most of the expanded thyroid clonotypes with a frequency above 0.001 were also detected in blood, and it was suggested that the thyroid immune response may be reflected by blood repertoires.

A total of 14 residues make up the CDR3, ends included. Only the CDR3 DNA is retained, 42 bases long and in frame from the first base. From a lookup of the germline V gene (reference sequence), CDR1 and CDR2 are LNHDA and SQIVND. V is shortened by 7 bases, J by 1 base, and the region joining them spans 10 bases. The sequence was obtained from a woman in her forties or fifties with Graves' ophthalmopathy. Donor details come from another sample of the same person, matched by shared clones. The V and J genes are TRBV19 and TRBJ2-2; a tentative D call is TRBD2 (5 bases match). The specimen sequenced was peripheral blood. The CDR3 amino acid sequence is: CASKGGWNTGELFI. The DNA sequence is TGTGCCAGTAAGGGCGGGTGGAACACCGGGGAGCTGTTTATT.